Listed here is a single T cell receptor (beta chain). RNA was isolated and reverse transcribed to cDNA, the sequencing template. Method: immunoSEQ multiplex PCR; TCRdb's copy keeps in-frame clones and lacks some. The data show approximately 280,000 clones, with roughly 60% seen just once and 1.8% held by the top ten. Treatment described: oral pan-JAK inhibitor, 5-10 mg twice daily. This entry comes from a study of CD8+ T cells in alopecia areata. Study-level background: Tofacitinib lasted 6 to 18 months, then 6 months off drug.

The V gene lost 5 bases and the J gene lost 1 base, with 12 bases spanning the gap. This CDR3 region has 14 residues. Germline V CDR1 and CDR2: SGHVS, FNYEAQ. The specimen was CD4+ T cells sorted from blood, collected at week 24, from a patient treated with tofacitinib. The rearrangement links TRBV7-6 to TRBJ2-7, with TRBD2 as a possible D gene (5 bases). This sequence originates from a human donor with alopecia areata. CDR3 sequence: CASSRLPGSYEQYF. The CDR3 nucleotides read TGTGCCAGCAGCCGACTACCGGGGTCCTACGAGCAGTACTTC.